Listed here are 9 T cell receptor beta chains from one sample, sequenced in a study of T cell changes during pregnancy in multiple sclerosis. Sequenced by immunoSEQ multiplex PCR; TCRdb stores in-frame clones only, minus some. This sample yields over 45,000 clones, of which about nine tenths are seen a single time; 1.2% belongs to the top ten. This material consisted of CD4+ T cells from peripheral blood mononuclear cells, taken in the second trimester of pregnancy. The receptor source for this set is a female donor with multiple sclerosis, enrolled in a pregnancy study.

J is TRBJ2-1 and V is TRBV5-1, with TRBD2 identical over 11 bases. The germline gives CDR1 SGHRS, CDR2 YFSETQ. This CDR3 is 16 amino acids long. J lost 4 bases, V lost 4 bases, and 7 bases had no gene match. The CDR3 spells CASSTMGLAAYNEQFF. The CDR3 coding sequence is TGCGCCAGCAGCACAATGGGACTAGCGGCATACAATGAGCAGTTCTTC. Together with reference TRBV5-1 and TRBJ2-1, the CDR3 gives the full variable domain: KAGVTQTPRYLIKTRGQQVTLSCSPISGHRSVSWYQQTPGQGLQFLFEYFSETQRNKGNFPGRFSGRQFSNSRSEMNVSTLELGDSALYLCASSTMGLAAYNEQFFGPGTRLTVL.

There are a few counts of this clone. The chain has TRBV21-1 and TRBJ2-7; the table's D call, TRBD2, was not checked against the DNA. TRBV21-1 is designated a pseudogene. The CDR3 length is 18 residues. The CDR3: CASSSSWDYPNTPYEQYF. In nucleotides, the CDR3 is TGTGCCAGCAGCTCCTCTTGGGACTATCCTAACACGCCCTACGAGCAGTACTTC.

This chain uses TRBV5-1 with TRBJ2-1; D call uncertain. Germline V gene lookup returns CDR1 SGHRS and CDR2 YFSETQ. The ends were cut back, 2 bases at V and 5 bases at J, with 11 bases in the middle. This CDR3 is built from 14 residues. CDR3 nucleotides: TGCGCCAGCAGCTTATCAATGGGCGACAATGAGCAGTTCTTC. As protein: CASSLSMGDNEQFF.

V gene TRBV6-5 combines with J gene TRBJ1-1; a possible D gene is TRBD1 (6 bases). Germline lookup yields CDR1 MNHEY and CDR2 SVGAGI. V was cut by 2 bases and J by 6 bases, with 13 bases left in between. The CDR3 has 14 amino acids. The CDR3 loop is CASSYLRGGAEAFF. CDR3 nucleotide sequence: TGTGCCAGCAGTTACCTTAGGGGGGGCGCTGAAGCTTTCTTT.

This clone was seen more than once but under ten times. CDR3 coding DNA: TGCGCCAGCAGCAGCGGACAGGGCACCTACGAGCAGTACTTC. It encodes CASSSGQGTYEQYF. V and J are TRBV4-1 and TRBJ2-7; 8 bases are shared with TRBD1. The V gene end was trimmed by 5 bases and the J gene end by 2 bases; junction bases not matched to a gene: 5. The germline CDR1 and CDR2 sequences are MGHRA and YSYEKL. The CDR3 extends over 14 amino acids.

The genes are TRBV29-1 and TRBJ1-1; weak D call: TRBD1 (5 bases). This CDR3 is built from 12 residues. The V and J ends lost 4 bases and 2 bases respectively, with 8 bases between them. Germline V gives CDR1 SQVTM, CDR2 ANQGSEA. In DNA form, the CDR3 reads TGCAGCGTTGGGGGGGTAAACACTGAAGCTTTCTTT. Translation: CSVGGVNTEAFF. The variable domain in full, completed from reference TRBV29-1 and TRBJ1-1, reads SAVISQKPSRDICQRGTSLTIQCQVDSQVTMMFWYRQQPGQSLTLIATANQGSEATYESGFVIDKFPISRPNLTFSTLTVSNMSPEDSSIYLCSVGGVNTEAFFGQGTRLTVV.

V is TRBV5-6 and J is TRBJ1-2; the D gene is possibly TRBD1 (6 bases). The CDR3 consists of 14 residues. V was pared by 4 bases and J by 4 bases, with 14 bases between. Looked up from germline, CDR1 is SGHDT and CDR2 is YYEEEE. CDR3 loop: CASSKDSLTYGYTF. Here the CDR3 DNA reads TGTGCCAGCAGCAAGGACAGCCTAACCTATGGCTACACCTTC.

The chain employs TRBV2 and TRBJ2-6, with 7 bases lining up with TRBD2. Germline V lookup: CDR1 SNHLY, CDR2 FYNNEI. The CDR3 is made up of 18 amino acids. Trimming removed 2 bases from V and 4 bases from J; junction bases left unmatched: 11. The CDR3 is CASSERGARGWGANVLTF. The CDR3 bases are TGTGCCAGCAGTGAAAGGGGTGCGCGGGGGTGGGGGGCCAACGTCCTGACTTTC.

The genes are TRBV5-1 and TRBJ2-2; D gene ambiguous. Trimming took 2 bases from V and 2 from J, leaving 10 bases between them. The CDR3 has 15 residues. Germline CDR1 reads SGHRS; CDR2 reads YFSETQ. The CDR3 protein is CASSFVYSNTGELFF. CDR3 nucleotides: TGCGCCAGCAGCTTTGTTTACAGCAACACCGGGGAGCTGTTTTTT.